Detailed here is one T cell receptor (beta chain). Its target is unknown. Replicate PCRs for sorted subsets used approximately 190 ng DNA; this equaled about 30,000 T cell genomes. Sequenced by immunoSEQ multiplex PCR; TCRdb stores in-frame clones only, minus some. The sample yields hundreds of thousands of clones, about 96% seen once. Cells designated naive CD8 were CD45RO-negative and were positively selected for CCR7, with terminally differentiated effector memory CD45RA+ cells excluded. CDR1 and CDR2 from the germline V gene are SEHNR and FQNEAQ (reference sequence). V lost 5 bases, J lost 6 bases, and 9 bases stayed unmatched. The CDR3 is made up of 14 amino acids. This sample is drawn from a study of shared clonotypes between healthy human individuals. Study information: Each donor's CD8 memory used one plate, CD8 naive two, each CD4 subset three. Study outcomes and limitations: Naive subsets tended to show greater estimated richness than memory subsets.

The chain couples TRBV7-9 to TRBJ2-7, with 8 bases aligning to TRBD1. The receptor's source is a young man in good health. Sequenced input: naive CD8+ T cells sorted from blood. The CDR3 here is CASSARDRPIEQYF. CDR3 in DNA: TGTGCCAGCAGCGCGCGGGACAGGCCCATCGAGCAGTACTTC.